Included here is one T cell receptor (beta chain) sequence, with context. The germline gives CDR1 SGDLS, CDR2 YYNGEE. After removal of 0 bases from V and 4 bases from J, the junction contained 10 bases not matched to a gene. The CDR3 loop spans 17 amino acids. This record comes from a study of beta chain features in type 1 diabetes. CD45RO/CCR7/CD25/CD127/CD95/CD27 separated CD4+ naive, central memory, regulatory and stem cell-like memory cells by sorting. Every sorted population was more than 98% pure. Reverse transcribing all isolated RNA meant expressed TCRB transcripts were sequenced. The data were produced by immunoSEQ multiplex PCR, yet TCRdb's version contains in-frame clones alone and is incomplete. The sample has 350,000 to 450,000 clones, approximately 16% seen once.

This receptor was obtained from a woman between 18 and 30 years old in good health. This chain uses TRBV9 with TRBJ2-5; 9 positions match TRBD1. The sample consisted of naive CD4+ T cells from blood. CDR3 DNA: TGTGCCAGCAGCGTAGCCCGGGACAGGGCATCGGGAGAGACCCAGTACTTC. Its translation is CASSVARDRASGETQYF. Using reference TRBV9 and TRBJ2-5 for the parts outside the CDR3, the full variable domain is DSGVTQTPKHLITATGQRVTLRCSPRSGDLSVYWYQQSLDQGLQFLIQYYNGEERAKGNILERFSAQQFPDLHSELNLSSLELGDSALYFCASSVARDRASGETQYFGPGTRLLVL.